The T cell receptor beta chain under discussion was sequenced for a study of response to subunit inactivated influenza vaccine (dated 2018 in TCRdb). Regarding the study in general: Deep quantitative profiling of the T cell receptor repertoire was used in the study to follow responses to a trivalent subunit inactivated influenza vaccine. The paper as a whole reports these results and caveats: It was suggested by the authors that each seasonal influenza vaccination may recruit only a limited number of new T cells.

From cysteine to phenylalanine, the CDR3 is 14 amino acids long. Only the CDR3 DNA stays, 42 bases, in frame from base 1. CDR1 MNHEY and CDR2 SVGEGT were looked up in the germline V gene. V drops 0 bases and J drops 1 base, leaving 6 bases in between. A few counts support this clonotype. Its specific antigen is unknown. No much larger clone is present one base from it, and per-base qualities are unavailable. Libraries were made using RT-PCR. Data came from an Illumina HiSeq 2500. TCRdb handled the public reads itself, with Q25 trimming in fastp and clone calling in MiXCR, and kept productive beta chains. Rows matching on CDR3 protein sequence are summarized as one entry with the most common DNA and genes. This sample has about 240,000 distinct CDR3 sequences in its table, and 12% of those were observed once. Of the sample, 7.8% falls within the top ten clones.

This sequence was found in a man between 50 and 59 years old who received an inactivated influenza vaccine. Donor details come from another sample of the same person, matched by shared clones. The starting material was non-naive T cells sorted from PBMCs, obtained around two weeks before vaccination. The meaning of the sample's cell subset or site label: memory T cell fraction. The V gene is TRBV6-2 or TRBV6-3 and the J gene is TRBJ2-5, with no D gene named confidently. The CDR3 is CASSYSGSQETQYF. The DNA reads TGTGCCAGCAGTTACTCGGGCAGCCAAGAGACCCAGTACTTC.